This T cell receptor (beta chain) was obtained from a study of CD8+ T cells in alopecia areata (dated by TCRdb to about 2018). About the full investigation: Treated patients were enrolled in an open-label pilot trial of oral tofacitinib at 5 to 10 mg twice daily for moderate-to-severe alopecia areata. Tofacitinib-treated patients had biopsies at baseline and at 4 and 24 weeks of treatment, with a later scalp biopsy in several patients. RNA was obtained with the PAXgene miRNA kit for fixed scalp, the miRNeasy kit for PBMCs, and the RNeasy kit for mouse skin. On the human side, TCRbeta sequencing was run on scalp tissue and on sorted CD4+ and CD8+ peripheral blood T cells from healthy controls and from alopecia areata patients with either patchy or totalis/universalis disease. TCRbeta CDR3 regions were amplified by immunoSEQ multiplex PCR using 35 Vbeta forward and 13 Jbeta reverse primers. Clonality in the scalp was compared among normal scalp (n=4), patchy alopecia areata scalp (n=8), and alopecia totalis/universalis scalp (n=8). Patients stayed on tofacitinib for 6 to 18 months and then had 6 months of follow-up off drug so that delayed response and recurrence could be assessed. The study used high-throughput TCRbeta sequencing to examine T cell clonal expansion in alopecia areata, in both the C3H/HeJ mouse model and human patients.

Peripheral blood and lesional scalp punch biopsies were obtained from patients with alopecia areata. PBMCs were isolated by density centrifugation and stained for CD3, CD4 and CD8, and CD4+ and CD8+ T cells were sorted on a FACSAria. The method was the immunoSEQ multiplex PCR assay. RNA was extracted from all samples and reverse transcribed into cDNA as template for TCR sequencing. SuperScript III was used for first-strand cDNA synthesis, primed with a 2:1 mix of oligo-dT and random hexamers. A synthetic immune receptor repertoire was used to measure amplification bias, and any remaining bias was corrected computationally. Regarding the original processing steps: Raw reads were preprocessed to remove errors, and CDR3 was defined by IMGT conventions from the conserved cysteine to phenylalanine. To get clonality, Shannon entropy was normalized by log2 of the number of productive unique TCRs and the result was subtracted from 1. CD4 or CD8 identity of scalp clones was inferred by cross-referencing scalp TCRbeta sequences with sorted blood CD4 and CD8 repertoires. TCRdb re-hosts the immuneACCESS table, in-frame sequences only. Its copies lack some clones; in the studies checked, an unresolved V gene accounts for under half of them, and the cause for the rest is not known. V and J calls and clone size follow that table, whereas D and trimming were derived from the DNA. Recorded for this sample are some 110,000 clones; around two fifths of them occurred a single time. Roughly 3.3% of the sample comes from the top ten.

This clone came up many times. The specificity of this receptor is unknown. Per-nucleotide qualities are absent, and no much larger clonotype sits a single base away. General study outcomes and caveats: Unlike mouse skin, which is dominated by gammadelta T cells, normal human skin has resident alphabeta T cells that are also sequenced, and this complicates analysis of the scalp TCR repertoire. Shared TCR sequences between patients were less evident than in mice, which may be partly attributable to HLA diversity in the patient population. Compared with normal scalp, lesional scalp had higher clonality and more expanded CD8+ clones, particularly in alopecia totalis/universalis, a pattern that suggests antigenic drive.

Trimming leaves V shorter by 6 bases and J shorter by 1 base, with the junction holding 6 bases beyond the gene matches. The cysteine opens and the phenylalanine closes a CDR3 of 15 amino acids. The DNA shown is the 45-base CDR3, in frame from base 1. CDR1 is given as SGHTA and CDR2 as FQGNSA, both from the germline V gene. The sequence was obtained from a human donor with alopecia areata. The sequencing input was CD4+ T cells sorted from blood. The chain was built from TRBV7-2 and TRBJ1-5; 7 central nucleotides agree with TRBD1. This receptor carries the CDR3 CASREGQRSNQPQHF. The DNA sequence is TGTGCCAGCAGGGAGGGACAGCGAAGCAATCAGCCCCAGCATTTT. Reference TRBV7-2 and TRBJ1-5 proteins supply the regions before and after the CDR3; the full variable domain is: GAGVSQSPSNKVTEKGKDVELRCDPISGHTALYWYRQSLGQGLEFLIYFQGNSAPDKSGLPSDRFSAERTGGSVSTLTIQRTQQEDSAVYLCASREGQRSNQPQHFGDGTRLSIL.